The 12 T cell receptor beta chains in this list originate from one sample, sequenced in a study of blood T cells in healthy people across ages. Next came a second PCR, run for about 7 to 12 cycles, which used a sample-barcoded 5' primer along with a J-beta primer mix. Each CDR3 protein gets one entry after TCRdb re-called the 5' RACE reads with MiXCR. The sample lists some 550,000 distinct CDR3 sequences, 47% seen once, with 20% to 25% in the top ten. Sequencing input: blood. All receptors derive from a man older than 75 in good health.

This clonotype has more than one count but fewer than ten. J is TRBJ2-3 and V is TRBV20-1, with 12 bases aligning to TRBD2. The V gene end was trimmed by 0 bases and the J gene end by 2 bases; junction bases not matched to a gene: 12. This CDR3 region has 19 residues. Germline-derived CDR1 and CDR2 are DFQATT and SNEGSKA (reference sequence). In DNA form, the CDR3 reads TGCAGTGCTAGAGATCCCGACCCGAGGACTAGCGGGAACACAGATACGCAGTATTTT. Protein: CSARDPDPRTSGNTDTQYF.

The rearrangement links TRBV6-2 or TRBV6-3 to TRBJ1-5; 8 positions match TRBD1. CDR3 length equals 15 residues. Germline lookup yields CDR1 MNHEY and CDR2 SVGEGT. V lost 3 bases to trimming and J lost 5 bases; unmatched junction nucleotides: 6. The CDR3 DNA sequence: TGTGCCAGCAGTTATGACAGGGGTGCGCATCAGCCCCAGCATTTT. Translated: CASSYDRGAHQPQHF.

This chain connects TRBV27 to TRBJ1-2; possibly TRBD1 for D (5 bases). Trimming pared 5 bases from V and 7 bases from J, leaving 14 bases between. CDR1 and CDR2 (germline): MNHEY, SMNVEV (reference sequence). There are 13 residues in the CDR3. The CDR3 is CASSPTGARGYTF. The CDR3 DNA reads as TGTGCCAGCAGTCCCACCGGGGCACGTGGCTACACCTTC.

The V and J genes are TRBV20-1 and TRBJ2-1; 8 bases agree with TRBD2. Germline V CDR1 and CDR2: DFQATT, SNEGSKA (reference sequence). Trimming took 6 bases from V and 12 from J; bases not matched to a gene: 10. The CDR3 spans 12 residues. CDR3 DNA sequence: TGCAGTGCCGGGAGGGGCGAACGGGGGCAGTTCTTC. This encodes CSAGRGERGQFF.

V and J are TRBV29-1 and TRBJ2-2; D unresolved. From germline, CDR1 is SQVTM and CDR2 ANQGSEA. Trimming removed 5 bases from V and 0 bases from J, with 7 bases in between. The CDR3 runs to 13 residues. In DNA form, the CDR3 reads TGCAGCGTTTGGGCCCCGAACACCGGGGAGCTGTTTTTT. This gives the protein CSVWAPNTGELFF.

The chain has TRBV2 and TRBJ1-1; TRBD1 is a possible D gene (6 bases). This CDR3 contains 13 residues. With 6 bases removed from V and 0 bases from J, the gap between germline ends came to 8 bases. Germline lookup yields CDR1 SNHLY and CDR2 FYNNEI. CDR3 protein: CASRQGMNTEAFF. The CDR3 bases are TGTGCCAGCAGACAGGGAATGAACACTGAAGCTTTCTTT.

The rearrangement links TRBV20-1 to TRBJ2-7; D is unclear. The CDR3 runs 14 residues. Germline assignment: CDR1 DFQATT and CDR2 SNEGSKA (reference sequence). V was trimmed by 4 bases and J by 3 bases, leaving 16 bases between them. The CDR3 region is CSAKTGIIFYEQYF. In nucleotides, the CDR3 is TGCAGTGCTAAAACGGGTATTATTTTCTACGAGCAGTACTTC.

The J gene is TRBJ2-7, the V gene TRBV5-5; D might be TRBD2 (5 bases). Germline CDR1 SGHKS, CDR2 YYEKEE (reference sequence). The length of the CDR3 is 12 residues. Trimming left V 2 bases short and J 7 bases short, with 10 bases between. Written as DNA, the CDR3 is TGTGCCAGCAGCTTTGCGACGGGAGAGCAGTACTTC. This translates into CASSFATGEQYF.

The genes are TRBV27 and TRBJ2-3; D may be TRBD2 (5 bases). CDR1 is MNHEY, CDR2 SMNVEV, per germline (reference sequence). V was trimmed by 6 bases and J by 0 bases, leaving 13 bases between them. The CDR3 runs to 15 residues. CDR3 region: CASRGWRVSTDTQYF. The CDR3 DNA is TGTGCCAGCAGGGGATGGCGGGTTAGCACAGATACGCAGTATTTT.

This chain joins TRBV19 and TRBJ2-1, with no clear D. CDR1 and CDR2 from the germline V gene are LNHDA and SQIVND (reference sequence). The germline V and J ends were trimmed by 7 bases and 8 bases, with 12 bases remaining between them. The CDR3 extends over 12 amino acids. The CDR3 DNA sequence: TGTGCCAGTAATAGGGCAGCTGATGAGCAGTTCTTC. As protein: CASNRAADEQFF.

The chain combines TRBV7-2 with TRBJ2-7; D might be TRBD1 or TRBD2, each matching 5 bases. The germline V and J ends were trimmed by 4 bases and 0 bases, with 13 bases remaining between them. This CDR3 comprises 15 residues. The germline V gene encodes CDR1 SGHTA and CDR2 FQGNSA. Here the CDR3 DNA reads TGTGCCAGCAGCTGGGGGACCACAAGCTCCTACGAGCAGTACTTC. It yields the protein CASSWGTTSSYEQYF.

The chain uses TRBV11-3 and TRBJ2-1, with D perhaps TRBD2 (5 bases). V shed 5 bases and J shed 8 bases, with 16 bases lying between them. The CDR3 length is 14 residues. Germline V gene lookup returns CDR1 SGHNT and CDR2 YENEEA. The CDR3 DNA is TGTGCCAGCAGCCCAGGTGCTAGCTCTGATGAGCAGTTCTTC. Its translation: CASSPGASSDEQFF.